This TCR beta chain was sequenced in a study of control samples from healthy donors and cancer patients. From germline, CDR1 is SEHNR and CDR2 FQNEAQ (reference sequence). The CDR3 sequence is 15 residues long. With 5 bases removed from V and 0 bases from J, the gap between germline ends came to 13 bases. Repertoires were generated with immunoSEQ multiplex PCR, while TCRdb's copy carries only in-frame clones and drops some. The top ten clones hold just under 20% of a sample with around 9,000 clones, roughly 90% of them seen once. The V and J genes are TRBV7-9 and TRBJ1-2; D is ambiguous. Sequencing was carried out using PBMCs. This TCR came from a man in his 60s with colorectal cancer. The CDR3 loop is CASSLLGIANYGYTF. The CDR3 DNA reads TGTGCCAGCAGCCTCCTCGGTATTGCTAACTATGGCTACACCTTC.